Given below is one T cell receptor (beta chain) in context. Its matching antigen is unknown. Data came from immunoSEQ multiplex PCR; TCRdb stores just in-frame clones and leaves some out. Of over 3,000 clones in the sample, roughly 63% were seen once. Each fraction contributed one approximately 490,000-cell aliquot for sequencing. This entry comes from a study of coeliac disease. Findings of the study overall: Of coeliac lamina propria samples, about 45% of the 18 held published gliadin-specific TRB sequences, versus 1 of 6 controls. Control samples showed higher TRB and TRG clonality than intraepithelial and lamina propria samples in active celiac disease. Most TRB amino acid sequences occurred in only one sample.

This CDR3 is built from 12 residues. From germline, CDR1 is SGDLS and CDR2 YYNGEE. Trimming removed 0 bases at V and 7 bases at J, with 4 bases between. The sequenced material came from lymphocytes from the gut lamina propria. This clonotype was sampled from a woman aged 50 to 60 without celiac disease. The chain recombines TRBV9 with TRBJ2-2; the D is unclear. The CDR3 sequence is CASSVDSGELFF. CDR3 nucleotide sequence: TGTGCCAGCAGCGTAGACAGCGGGGAGCTGTTTTTT. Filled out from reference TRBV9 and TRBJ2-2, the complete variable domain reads DSGVTQTPKHLITATGQRVTLRCSPRSGDLSVYWYQQSLDQGLQFLIQYYNGEERAKGNILERFSAQQFPDLHSELNLSSLELGDSALYFCASSVDSGELFFGEGSRLTVL.